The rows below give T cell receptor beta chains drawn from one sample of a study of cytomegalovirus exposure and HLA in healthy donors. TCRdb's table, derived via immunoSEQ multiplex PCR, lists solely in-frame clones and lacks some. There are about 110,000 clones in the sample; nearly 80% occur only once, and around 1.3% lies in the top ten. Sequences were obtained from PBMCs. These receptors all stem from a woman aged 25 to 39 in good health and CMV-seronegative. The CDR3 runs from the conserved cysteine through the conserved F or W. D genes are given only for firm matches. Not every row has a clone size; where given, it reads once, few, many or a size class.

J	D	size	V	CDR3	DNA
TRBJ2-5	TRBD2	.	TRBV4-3	CASSQDDGWGGQETQYF	TGCGCCAGCAGCCAAGATGACGGGTGGGGGGGGCAAGAGACCCAGTACTTC
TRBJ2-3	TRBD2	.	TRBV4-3	CASSQGWGIAGFTDTQYF	TGCGCCAGCAGCCAAGGTTGGGGTATAGCGGGGTTCACAGATACGCAGTATTTT
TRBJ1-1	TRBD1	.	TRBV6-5	CASSSDDRVPTEAFF	TGTGCCAGCAGCTCTGATGACAGGGTGCCCACTGAAGCTTTCTTT
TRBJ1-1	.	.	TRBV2	CASSSGVRAFF	TGTGCCAGCAGTAGCGGGGTTAGAGCTTTCTTT
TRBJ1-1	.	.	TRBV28	CASSYTSNTEAFF	TGTGCCAGCAGCTATACTTCGAACACTGAAGCTTTCTTT
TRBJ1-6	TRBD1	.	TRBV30	CAWGTAGNSPLHF	TGTGCCTGGGGGACAGCTGGGAATTCACCCCTCCACTTT
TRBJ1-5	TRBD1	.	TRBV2	CASSPDRGNNQPQHF	TGTGCCAGCAGCCCGGACAGGGGAAACAATCAGCCCCAGCATTTT
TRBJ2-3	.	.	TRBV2	CASSELRGTDTQYF	TGTGCCAGCAGTGAACTCCGTGGCACAGATACGCAGTATTTT
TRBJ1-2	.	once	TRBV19	CASSIPAGPAYGYTF	TGTGCCAGTAGTATTCCGGCAGGGCCAGCCTATGGCTACACCTTC
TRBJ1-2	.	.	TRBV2	CASVRTEANYGYTF	TGTGCCAGCGTGCGGACAGAAGCAAACTATGGCTACACCTTC
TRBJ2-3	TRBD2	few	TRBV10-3	CAISEGWLGSAGADTQYF	TGTGCCATCAGCGAGGGTTGGTTGGGATCAGCGGGAGCGGATACGCAGTATTTT
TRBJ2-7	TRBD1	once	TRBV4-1	CASSQESRDRGYEQYF	TGCGCCAGCAGCCAAGAGAGCCGGGACAGGGGCTACGAGCAGTACTTC
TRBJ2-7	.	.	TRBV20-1	CSASVMGARYF	TGCAGTGCTAGCGTGATGGGGGCAAGGTACTTC
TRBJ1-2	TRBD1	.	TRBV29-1	CSVNDRGYGYTF	TGCAGCGTGAATGACAGGGGATATGGCTACACCTTC
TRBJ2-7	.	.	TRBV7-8	CASSLVAESSYEQYF	TGTGCCAGCAGCTTAGTGGCGGAGAGCTCCTACGAGCAGTACTTC
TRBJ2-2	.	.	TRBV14	CASSQDKGWGDTGELFF	TGTGCCAGCAGCCAAGATAAGGGTTGGGGAGACACCGGGGAGCTGTTTTTT
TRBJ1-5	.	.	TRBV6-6	CASRYGQADNQPQHF	TGTGCCAGCAGATACGGCCAGGCAGACAATCAGCCCCAGCATTTT
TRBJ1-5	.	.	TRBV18	CASSPGRSQPQHF	TGTGCCAGCTCACCAGGGAGGTCTCAGCCCCAGCATTTT
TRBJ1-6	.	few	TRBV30	CARGGRQEQSPLHF	TGTGCCAGGGGGGGGCGTCAAGAACAATCACCCCTCCACTTT
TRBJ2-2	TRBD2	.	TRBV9	CASSVSGGNTGELFF	TGTGCCAGCAGCGTGAGCGGGGGTAACACCGGGGAGCTGTTTTTT
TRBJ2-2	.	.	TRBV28	CASSSQKTSFRGRTGELFF	TGTGCCAGCAGTTCCCAAAAAACGTCTTTCAGGGGTCGGACCGGGGAGCTGTTTTTT
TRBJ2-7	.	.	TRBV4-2	CASSQDHSSYEQYF	TGTGCCAGCAGCCAAGATCACAGTTCCTACGAGCAGTACTTC
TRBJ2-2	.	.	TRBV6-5	CASSYFAGGGGGELFF	TGTGCCAGCAGTTACTTCGCTGGAGGGGGCGGCGGGGAGCTGTTTTTT
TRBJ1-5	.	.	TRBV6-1	CASSERGPYSNQPQHF	TGTGCCAGCAGTGAAAGGGGCCCATATAGCAATCAGCCCCAGCATTTT
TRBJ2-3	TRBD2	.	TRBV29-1	CSVDGGLARERLTDTQYF	TGCAGCGTTGACGGGGGACTAGCCCGGGAGCGGCTCACAGATACGCAGTATTTT
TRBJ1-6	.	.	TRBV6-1	CASSEQQGLLSPLHF	TGTGCCAGCAGTGAACAGCAGGGCCTTCTTTCACCCCTCCACTTT
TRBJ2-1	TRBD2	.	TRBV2	CASRPRSGGVYNEQFF	TGTGCCAGCAGACCTCGTAGCGGGGGGGTTTACAATGAGCAGTTCTTC
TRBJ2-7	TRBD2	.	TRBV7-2	CASSALTSGSYEQYF	TGTGCCAGCAGCGCCCTGACTAGCGGGTCCTACGAGCAGTACTTC
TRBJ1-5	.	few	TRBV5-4	CASSLGLGDQPQHF	TGTGCCAGCAGCTTGGGACTTGGCGATCAGCCCCAGCATTTT
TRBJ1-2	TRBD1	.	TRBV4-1	CASSLTGGYGYTF	TGCGCCAGCAGCCTTACAGGGGGCTATGGCTACACCTTC
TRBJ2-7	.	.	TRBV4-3	CASSQDPGLSSYEQYF	TGCGCCAGCAGCCAAGACCCGGGACTCAGCTCCTACGAGCAGTACTTC
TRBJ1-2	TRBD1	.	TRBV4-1	CASSQVVQGEYGYTF	TGCGCCAGCAGCCAAGTTGTTCAGGGGGAATATGGCTACACCTTC
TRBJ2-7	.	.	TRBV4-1	CASSQDLGEHYEQYF	TGCGCCAGCAGCCAAGATCTCGGGGAACACTACGAGCAGTACTTC
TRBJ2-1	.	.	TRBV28	CASKDVGGYNEQFF	TGTGCCAGCAAAGACGTAGGAGGCTACAATGAGCAGTTCTTC
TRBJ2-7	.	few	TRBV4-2	CASSSQNRDEQYF	TGTGCCAGCAGCTCACAAAACAGGGACGAGCAGTACTTC
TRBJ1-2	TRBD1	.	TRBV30	CAWSGTDRTNYGYTF	TGTGCCTGGAGCGGGACGGACAGGACTAACTATGGCTACACCTTC
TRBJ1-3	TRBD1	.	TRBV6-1	CASTKGQGAGNTIYF	TGTGCCAGCACCAAAGGACAGGGTGCTGGAAACACCATATATTTT
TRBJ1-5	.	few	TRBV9	CASSVGGAGNQPQHF	TGTGCCAGCAGCGTAGGTGGCGCGGGCAATCAGCCCCAGCATTTT
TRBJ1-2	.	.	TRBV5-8	CASSHRVSYGYTF	TGTGCCAGCAGCCACAGGGTATCCTATGGCTACACCTTC
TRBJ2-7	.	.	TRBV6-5	CASSLGPDEQYF	TGTGCCAGCAGTTTGGGCCCCGATGAGCAGTACTTC
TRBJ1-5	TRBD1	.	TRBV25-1	CASRGQGNQPQHF	TGTGCCAGCAGAGGACAGGGTAATCAGCCCCAGCATTTT
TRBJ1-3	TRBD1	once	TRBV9	CASSAQGPQDTIYF	TGTGCCAGCAGCGCACAGGGGCCGCAGGACACCATATATTTT
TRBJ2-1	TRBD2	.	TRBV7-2	CASSRGLAGGSRSYNEQFF	TGTGCCAGCAGCCGCGGACTAGCGGGGGGGTCCCGGTCCTACAATGAGCAGTTCTTC
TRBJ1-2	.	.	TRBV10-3	CAISESGAGQGYGYTF	TGTGCCATCAGTGAGTCAGGGGCAGGGCAGGGCTATGGCTACACCTTC
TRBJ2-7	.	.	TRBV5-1	CASSLSVSENEQYF	TGCGCCAGCAGCTTGAGTGTTAGCGAGAACGAGCAGTACTTC
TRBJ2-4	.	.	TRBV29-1	CSVEEPDLAKNIQYF	TGCAGCGTTGAAGAGCCCGACTTAGCCAAAAACATTCAGTACTTC
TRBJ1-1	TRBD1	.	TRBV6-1	CASRRQGAAFF	TGTGCCAGCAGGAGACAGGGGGCAGCTTTCTTT
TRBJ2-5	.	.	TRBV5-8	CASSLQGASETQYF	TGTGCCAGCAGCCTCCAAGGGGCGTCGGAGACCCAGTACTTC
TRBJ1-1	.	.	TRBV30	CAWQTQSVAEAFF	TGTGCCTGGCAGACTCAATCGGTCGCTGAAGCTTTCTTT
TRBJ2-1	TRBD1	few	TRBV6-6	CASSSPPGTGEYEQFF	TGTGCCAGCAGCTCCCCCCCCGGGACAGGGGAGTATGAGCAGTTCTTC
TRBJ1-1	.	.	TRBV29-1	CSVPGRELGGEAFF	TGCAGCGTTCCCGGGAGGGAACTAGGGGGTGAAGCTTTCTTT
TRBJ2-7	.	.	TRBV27	CAVARGRTYEQYF	TGTGCTGTAGCCCGGGGGAGGACCTACGAGCAGTACTTC
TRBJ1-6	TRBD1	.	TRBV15	CATSRGQLYNSPLHF	TGTGCCACCAGCAGGGGACAGCTCTATAATTCACCCCTCCACTTT
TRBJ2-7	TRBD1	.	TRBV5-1	CASSLDGQGRYEQYF	TGCGCCAGCAGCTTGGATGGACAGGGGAGGTACGAGCAGTACTTC
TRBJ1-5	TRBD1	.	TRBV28	CASRSGRGHQPQHF	TGTGCCAGCCGATCCGGTAGGGGGCACCAGCCCCAGCATTTT
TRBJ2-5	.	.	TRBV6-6	CASTRNVRQETQYF	TGTGCCAGCACCAGAAACGTGAGGCAAGAGACCCAGTACTTC
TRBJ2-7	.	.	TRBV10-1	CASSEHDPTGEQYF	TGCGCCAGCAGTGAGCATGACCCGACGGGGGAGCAGTACTTC
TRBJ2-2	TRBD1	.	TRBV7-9	CASSLSGGFDGELFF	TGTGCCAGCAGCTTATCAGGGGGCTTTGACGGGGAGCTGTTTTTT